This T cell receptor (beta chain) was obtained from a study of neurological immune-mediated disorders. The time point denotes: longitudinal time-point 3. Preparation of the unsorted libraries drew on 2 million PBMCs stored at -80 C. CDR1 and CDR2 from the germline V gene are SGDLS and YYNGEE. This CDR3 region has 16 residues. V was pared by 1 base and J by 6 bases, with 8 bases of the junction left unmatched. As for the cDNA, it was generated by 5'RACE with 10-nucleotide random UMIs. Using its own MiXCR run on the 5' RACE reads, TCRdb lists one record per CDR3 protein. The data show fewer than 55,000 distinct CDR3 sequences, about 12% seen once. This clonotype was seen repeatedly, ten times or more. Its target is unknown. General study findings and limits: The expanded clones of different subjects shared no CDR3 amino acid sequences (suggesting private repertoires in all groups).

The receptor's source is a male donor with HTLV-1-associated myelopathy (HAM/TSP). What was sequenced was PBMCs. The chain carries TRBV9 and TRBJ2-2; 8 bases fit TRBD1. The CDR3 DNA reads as TGTGCCAGCAGCGTACTCGGACAGGGAAGCGCCGGGGAGCTGTTTTTT. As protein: CASSVLGQGSAGELFF.